These 27 T cell receptor beta chains came from one sample sequenced in a study of T-cell memory formation after mild COVID-19 (dated by TCRdb to the early 2020s). Libraries came from 5' RACE. TCRdb names Illumina NovaSeq 6000 as the instrument used. TCRdb reanalyzed the raw reads on its own, using fastp at Q25 for trimming and MiXCR for clone calling, and kept in-frame beta chains. Entries that share a CDR3 protein sequence are merged under the most common genes and DNA. This sample lists 110,000 to 150,000 distinct CDR3 sequences; around 14% were detected once. About 26% of the sample comes from the top ten. The sample comprised PBMCs or a T cell subset sorted from them (not recorded which). These receptor sequences come from an adult woman who had mild COVID-19 (a few samples of this study predate the infection). The sample titles of this study are shuffled in the database, so cell type and time point are left out; the donor was told from shared clones.

This clonotype was seen a handful of times. The V gene is TRBV5-8, the J gene TRBJ1-4, with 10 bases fitting TRBD1. The CDR3 contains 15 residues. J was trimmed by 8 bases and V by 2 bases; bases with no gene match: 6. Germline values: CDR1 SGHTS, CDR2 YDEGEE. The CDR3, as DNA: TGTGCCAGCAGCTTAACCGGGACAGGGGCCGAAAAACTGTTTTTT. Translation: CASSLTGTGAEKLFF.

This clonotype occurred a few times. The chain combines TRBV27 with TRBJ1-2, with D perhaps matching TRBD1 (5 bases). Trimming removed 2 bases from V and 5 bases from J, with 15 bases in between. Germline V gene sequence: CDR1 MNHEY, CDR2 SMNVEV (reference sequence). The CDR3 has 15 amino acids. In nucleotides, the CDR3 is TGTGCCAGCAGTTTAGAGGGGACGTTAGGGTATGGCTACACCTTC. It specifies CASSLEGTLGYGYTF.

The table lists this clonotype with many counts. V usage is TRBV7-6 and J usage is TRBJ2-1, with unresolved D. The V gene lost 5 bases and the J gene lost 1 base, with 15 bases spanning the gap. Germline CDR1 SGHVS, CDR2 FNYEAQ. CDR3 length: 16 residues. CDR3 bases: TGTGCCAGCAGCCCCCGTGTTGGCGGTTCCTACAATGAGCAGTTCTTC. Protein product: CASSPRVGGSYNEQFF.

This clonotype occurred a few times. V gene TRBV12-3 or TRBV12-4 combines with J gene TRBJ1-2, with TRBD1 as a possible D gene (5 bases). V lost 6 bases to trimming and J lost 7 bases, with 12 bases between them. This CDR3 comprises 12 residues. The CDR3 region has the DNA TGTGCCAGCAGGGAAGGGGTTAGTGGCTACACCTTC. It specifies CASREGVSGYTF.

This clonotype has only a few counts. The chain is built from TRBV4-1 and TRBJ2-5; D remains ambiguous. V gave up 4 bases and J gave up 1 base, with 13 bases separating them. Per germline, CDR1 MGHRA and CDR2 YSYEKL. The length of the CDR3 is 15 residues. As DNA, the CDR3 is TGCGCCAGCAGCCCGCGGACGGCTATCCAAGAGACCCAGTACTTC. Its protein is CASSPRTAIQETQYF.

The chain combines TRBV5-1 with TRBJ1-1; D is unresolved. Germline CDR1 is SGHRS and CDR2 is YFSETQ. The V end lost 0 bases, the J end lost 1 base, and 7 bases lay between the germline ends. The CDR3 has 14 amino acids. The CDR3 DNA is TGCGCCAGCAGCTTGGGTAGAGGGAACACTGAAGCTTTCTTT. It translates to CASSLGRGNTEAFF.

This chain uses TRBV11-2 with TRBJ2-1, with a weak D call TRBD1 (5 bases). The germline CDR1 and CDR2 sequences are SGHAT and FQNNGV. This CDR3 comprises 18 residues. With 0 bases removed from V and 9 bases from J, the gap between germline ends came to 24 bases. Here the CDR3 reads CASSLDPTYLEHQGEQFF. The CDR3 DNA follows: TGTGCCAGCAGCTTAGATCCCACCTATCTGGAGCATCAGGGTGAGCAGTTCTTC.

The chain couples TRBV7-9 to TRBJ2-3; TRBD2 aligns across 9 bases. The CDR3 is made up of 17 amino acids. J gave up 1 base and V 3 bases, and 8 bases lay outside the gene matches. CDR1 and CDR2 from the germline V gene are SEHNR and FQNEAQ (reference sequence). The CDR3 DNA reads as TGTGCCAGCAGCTTCCACGCGGGGGGGCGGGGCACAGATACGCAGTATTTT. It is translated as CASSFHAGGRGTDTQYF.

This clonotype has just a few counts. CDR3 protein: CASSLMPGGNTDTQYF. The CDR3 nucleotides are TGTGCCAGCAGCTTAATGCCAGGGGGCAACACAGATACGCAGTATTTT. V gene TRBV7-8 combines with J gene TRBJ2-3; TRBD1 aligns across 8 bases. The junction had 6 bases not matched to a gene; V was cut back by 2 bases and J by 2 bases. This CDR3 has 16 residues. Per germline, CDR1 SGHVS and CDR2 FQNEAQ.

The V and J genes are TRBV10-3 and TRBJ2-3; TRBD1 aligns across 8 bases. With 6 bases clipped from V and 6 bases from J, the junction kept 17 bases outside the gene matches. The CDR3 is made up of 17 amino acids. Looked up from germline, CDR1 is ENHRY and CDR2 is SYGVKD. CDR3: CAIRGIPRQGSVDTQYF. CDR3 sequence (DNA): TGTGCCATCAGGGGGATTCCGAGACAGGGGAGTGTGGATACGCAGTATTTT.

The rearrangement links TRBV11-2 to TRBJ2-3; 10 positions match TRBD2. Germline V gene data show CDR1 as SGHAT and CDR2 as FQNNGV. The CDR3 length is 17 residues. V was clipped by 5 bases and J by 0 bases; unmatched bases: 8. The CDR3 here is CASSPVQAGGSTDTQYF. CDR3 sequence (DNA): TGTGCCAGCAGCCCCGTGCAAGCGGGGGGGAGCACAGATACGCAGTATTTT.

This clonotype was seen many times. J is TRBJ1-1 and V is TRBV12-3 or TRBV12-4; possible D gene TRBD1, 5 bases. The CDR3 loop spans 14 amino acids. V was shortened by 7 bases and J by 1 base, with 13 bases between the two germline ends. DNA of the CDR3: TGTGCCAGCAAACAGGAAAGGGAGAACACTGAAGCTTTCTTT. As protein: CASKQERENTEAFF.

This clonotype has more than one count but fewer than ten. The chain employs TRBV30 and TRBJ2-2, with 10 bases that match TRBD1. This CDR3 region has 16 residues. CDR1 is GTSNPN, CDR2 SVGIG, per germline (reference sequence). V lost 3 bases, J lost 7 bases, and 11 bases stayed unmatched. The CDR3 sequence is CAWRTGGGSYVGELFF. CDR3 in DNA: TGTGCCTGGAGGACAGGGGGCGGTTCATATGTCGGGGAGCTGTTTTTT.

This clonotype was seen a few times. The rearrangement joins TRBV4-1 to TRBJ2-1; TRBD2 aligns across 11 bases. The CDR3 is 16 amino acids. The V gene end was trimmed by 0 bases and the J gene end by 3 bases; junction bases not matched to a gene: 1. The germline gives CDR1 MGHRA, CDR2 YSYEKL. The CDR3 spells CASSQDGTSGYNEQFF. CDR3 DNA: TGCGCCAGCAGCCAAGATGGGACTAGCGGCTACAATGAGCAGTTCTTC.

This clonotype was seen a few times. The V call is TRBV7-2, the J call TRBJ2-5; 11 nucleotides agree with TRBD2. The junction had 6 bases not matched to a gene; V was cut back by 1 base and J by 5 bases. This CDR3 comprises 16 residues. The germline V gene has CDR1 SGHTA and CDR2 FQGNSA. The CDR3 spells CASSLVLAGGNETQYF. CDR3 coding DNA: TGTGCCAGCAGCTTAGTCCTAGCGGGAGGAAACGAGACCCAGTACTTC. Combining the CDR3 with reference TRBV7-2 and TRBJ2-5 gives the whole variable domain GAGVSQSPSNKVTEKGKDVELRCDPISGHTALYWYRQSLGQGLEFLIYFQGNSAPDKSGLPSDRFSAERTGGSVSTLTIQRTQQEDSAVYLCASSLVLAGGNETQYFGPGTRLLVL.

This clonotype was seen more than once but under ten times. The J gene is TRBJ2-7, the V gene TRBV27; 9 positions match TRBD1. There are 16 residues in the CDR3. Germline CDR1 MNHEY, CDR2 SMNVEV (reference sequence). V was clipped by 5 bases and J by 4 bases; unmatched bases: 12. CDR3 sequence: CASSPPAGTGRYEQYF. CDR3 sequence (DNA): TGTGCCAGCAGTCCACCCGCCGGGACAGGGCGATACGAGCAGTACTTC.

This clonotype was seen more than once but under ten times. The chain has TRBV9 and TRBJ2-1; D is unresolved. The germline V gene has CDR1 SGDLS and CDR2 YYNGEE. Trimming took 1 base from V and 8 from J, leaving 7 bases between them. This CDR3 has 12 residues. CDR3 region: CASSVRGDEQFF. DNA of the CDR3: TGTGCCAGCAGCGTACGTGGGGATGAGCAGTTCTTC.

The chain recombines TRBV6-5 with TRBJ1-3; 9 bases match TRBD1. CDR1 MNHEY and CDR2 SVGAGI come from the germline V gene. The CDR3 covers 14 residues. J gave up 9 bases and V 6 bases, and 9 bases lay outside the gene matches. CDR3 in amino acids: CASRGTGRAVTIYF. CDR3 DNA sequence: TGTGCCAGCAGGGGGACAGGGAGAGCGGTCACCATATATTTT.

The chain recombines TRBV7-2 with TRBJ2-1; unclear D gene. Germline-derived CDR1 and CDR2 are SGHTA and FQGNSA. The V gene lost 1 base and the J gene lost 10 bases, with 5 bases spanning the gap. The CDR3 extends over 11 amino acids. The CDR3 coding sequence is TGTGCCAGCAGCTTAGTGTGGGAGCAGTTCTTC. Translated, it gives CASSLVWEQFF.

The rearrangement uses TRBV25-1 and TRBJ1-3; D is undetermined. Germline loops: CDR1 MGHDK, CDR2 SYGVNS. V lost 2 bases and J 0 bases, leaving 8 bases between the germline ends. The CDR3 runs 15 residues. In DNA, the CDR3 is TGTGCCAGCAGTGAAGGACTGTTCTCTGGAAACACCATATATTTT. Its protein product is CASSEGLFSGNTIYF.

This clonotype was seen only a few times. This rearrangement joins TRBV20-1 to TRBJ2-7, with 8 bases aligning to TRBD1. Germline V lookup: CDR1 DFQATT, CDR2 SNEGSKA (reference sequence). The CDR3 length is 14 residues. Trimming took 6 bases from V and 4 from J; bases not matched to a gene: 11. The CDR3 DNA reads as TGCAGTGCACCCTCGGGACAGGAATTATACGAGCAGTACTTC. Translation: CSAPSGQELYEQYF.

This clonotype was found a few times. The V call is TRBV10-3, the J call TRBJ2-5, with 12 bases lining up with TRBD2. V was clipped by 6 bases and J by 5 bases; unmatched bases: 16. The CDR3 length is 18 residues. CDR1 is ENHRY, CDR2 SYGVKD, per germline. CDR3 protein: CAIRGLAGGNQIEETQYF. The CDR3 region has the DNA TGTGCCATCAGGGGCCTAGCGGGGGGGAATCAAATAGAGGAGACCCAGTACTTC.

This clonotype occurred a few times. The chain links TRBV21-1 to TRBJ2-7; the table calls TRBD1, which could not be checked here. TRBV21-1 is reported as a pseudogene. The CDR3 sequence is 13 residues long. The CDR3 region has the DNA TGTGCCAGCACCCTCAGGGAAACCTACGAGCAGTACTTC. It encodes CASTLRETYEQYF.

This clonotype was seen once. V and J are TRBV23-1 and TRBJ2-3; 7 nucleotides align to TRBD1. TRBV23-1 is an ORF, with its function uncertain. The CDR3 is 13 amino acids. Germline trimming cut 7 bases from V and 6 bases from J; bases unmatched to any gene: 7. The CDR3 DNA is TGCGCCAGCACAATAGAGACAGGGGATACGCAGTATTTT. It specifies CASTIETGDTQYF.

The count of this clonotype is one. The germline gene is not matched at one end of the junction; a read error may be the cause. Written as DNA, the CDR3 is TGTGCCAACGAACCCCCGGCATTT. Its protein is CANEPPAF. This chain links TRBV2 with TRBJ1-5, with D uncertain. Germline lookup yields CDR1 SNHLY and CDR2 FYNNEI. The CDR3 extends over 8 amino acids. The whole variable domain, filled in from reference TRBV2 and TRBJ1-5, reads EPEVTQTPSHQVTQMGQEVILRCVPISNHLYFYWYRQILGQKVEFLVSFYNNEISEKSEIFDDQFSVERPDGSNFTLKIRSTKLEDSAMYFCANEPPAFGDGTRLSIL.

The CDR3 DNA reads TGCGCCAGCAGCCAAGACGGGGCACTTGAGGCTTTCTTT. It yields the protein CASSQDGALEAFF. The rearrangement links TRBV4-1 to TRBJ1-1, with D perhaps matching TRBD1 (5 bases). The CDR3 length is 13 residues. Germline CDR1 is MGHRA and CDR2 is YSYEKL. Trimming removed 0 bases from V and 11 bases from J, with 13 bases in between.

A few counts support this clonotype. The rearrangement links TRBV5-5 to TRBJ2-5; 9 bases fit TRBD1. The V gene end was trimmed by 5 bases and the J gene end by 1 base; junction bases not matched to a gene: 9. The CDR3 consists of 16 residues. CDR1 is SGHKS, CDR2 YYEKEE, per germline (reference sequence). CDR3 loop: CASRDRTGASQETQYF. The DNA for the CDR3 is TGTGCCAGCAGAGACCGGACAGGGGCCTCCCAAGAGACCCAGTACTTC.